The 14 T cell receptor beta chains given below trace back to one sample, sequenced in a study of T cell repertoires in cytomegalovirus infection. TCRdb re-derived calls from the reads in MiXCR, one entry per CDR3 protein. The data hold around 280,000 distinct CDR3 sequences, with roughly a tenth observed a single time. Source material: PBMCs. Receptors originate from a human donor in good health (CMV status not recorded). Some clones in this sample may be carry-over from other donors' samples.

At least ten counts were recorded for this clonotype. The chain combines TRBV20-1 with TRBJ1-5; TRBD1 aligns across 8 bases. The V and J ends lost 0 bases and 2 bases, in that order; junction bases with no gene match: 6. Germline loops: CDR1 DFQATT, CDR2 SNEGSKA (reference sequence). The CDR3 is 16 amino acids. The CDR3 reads CSARDQGQGGNQPQHF. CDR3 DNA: TGCAGTGCTAGAGATCAAGGACAGGGAGGCAATCAGCCCCAGCATTTT.

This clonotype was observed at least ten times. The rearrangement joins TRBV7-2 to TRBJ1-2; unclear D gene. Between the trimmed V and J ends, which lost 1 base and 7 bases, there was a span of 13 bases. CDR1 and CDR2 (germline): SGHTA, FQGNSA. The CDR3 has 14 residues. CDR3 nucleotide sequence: TGTGCCAGCAGCTTAGGGGAAAGGGTATCTGGCTACACCTTC. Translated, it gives CASSLGERVSGYTF.

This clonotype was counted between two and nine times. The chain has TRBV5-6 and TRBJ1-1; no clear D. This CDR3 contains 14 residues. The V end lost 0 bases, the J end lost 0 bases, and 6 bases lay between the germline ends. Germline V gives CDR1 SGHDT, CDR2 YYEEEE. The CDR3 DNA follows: TGTGCCAGCAGCTTGGCCTATTTGAACACTGAAGCTTTCTTT. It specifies CASSLAYLNTEAFF.

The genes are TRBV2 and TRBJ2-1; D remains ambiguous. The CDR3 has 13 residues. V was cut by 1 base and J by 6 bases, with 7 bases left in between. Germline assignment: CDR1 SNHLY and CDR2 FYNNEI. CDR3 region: CASSEGRVNEQFF. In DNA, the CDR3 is TGTGCCAGCAGTGAAGGAAGAGTCAATGAGCAGTTCTTC. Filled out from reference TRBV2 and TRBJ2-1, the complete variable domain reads EPEVTQTPSHQVTQMGQEVILRCVPISNHLYFYWYRQILGQKVEFLVSFYNNEISEKSEIFDDQFSVERPDGSNFTLKIRSTKLEDSAMYFCASSEGRVNEQFFGPGTRLTVL.

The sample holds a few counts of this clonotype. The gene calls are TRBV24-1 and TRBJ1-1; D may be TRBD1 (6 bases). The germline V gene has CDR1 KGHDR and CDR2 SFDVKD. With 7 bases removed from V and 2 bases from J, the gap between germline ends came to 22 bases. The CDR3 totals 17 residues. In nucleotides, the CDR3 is TGTGCCACCAGGGAGTCCGCGAATTCAGGGGATAACACTGAAGCTTTCTTT. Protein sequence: CATRESANSGDNTEAFF.

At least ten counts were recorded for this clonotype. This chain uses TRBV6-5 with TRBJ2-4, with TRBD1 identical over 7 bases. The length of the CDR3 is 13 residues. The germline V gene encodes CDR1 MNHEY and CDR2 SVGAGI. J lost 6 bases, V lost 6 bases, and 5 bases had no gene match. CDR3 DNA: TGTGCCAGCAGCCGGGACAGACTAAACATTCAGTACTTC. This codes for CASSRDRLNIQYF.

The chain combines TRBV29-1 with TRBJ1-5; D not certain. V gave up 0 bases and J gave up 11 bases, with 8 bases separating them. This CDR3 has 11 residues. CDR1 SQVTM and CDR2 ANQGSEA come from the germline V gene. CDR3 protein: CSVEDRGAQHF. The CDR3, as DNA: TGCAGCGTTGAAGACCGCGGGGCCCAGCATTTT.

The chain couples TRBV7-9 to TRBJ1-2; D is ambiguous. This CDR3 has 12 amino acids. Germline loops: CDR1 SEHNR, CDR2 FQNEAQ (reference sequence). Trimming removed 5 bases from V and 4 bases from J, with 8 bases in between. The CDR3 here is CASSARSYGYTF. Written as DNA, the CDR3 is TGTGCCAGCAGCGCAAGGAGCTATGGCTACACCTTC.

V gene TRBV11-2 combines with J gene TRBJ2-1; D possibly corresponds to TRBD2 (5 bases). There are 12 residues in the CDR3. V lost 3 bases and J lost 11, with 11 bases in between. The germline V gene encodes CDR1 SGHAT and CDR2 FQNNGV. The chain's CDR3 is CASSFDGLQQFF. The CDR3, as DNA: TGTGCCAGCAGCTTCGACGGACTGCAGCAGTTCTTC.

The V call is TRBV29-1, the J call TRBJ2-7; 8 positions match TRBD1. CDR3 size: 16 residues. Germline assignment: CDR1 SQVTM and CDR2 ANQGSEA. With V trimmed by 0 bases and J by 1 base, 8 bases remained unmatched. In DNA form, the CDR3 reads TGCAGCGTTGAAGATCCCCAGGGGGCCTATTCCTACGAGCAGTACTTC. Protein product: CSVEDPQGAYSYEQYF.

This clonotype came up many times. In DNA form, the CDR3 reads TGTGCCAGCAGTTACGACGGGATTAGTTCCTACGAGCAGTACTTC. Translated, it gives CASSYDGISSYEQYF. The chain uses TRBV6-2 or TRBV6-3 and TRBJ2-7; maybe TRBD2 (5 bases). The CDR3 covers 15 residues. Trimming stripped 2 bases from V and 1 base from J, with 12 bases between. Germline V gene data show CDR1 as MNHEY and CDR2 as SVGEGT.

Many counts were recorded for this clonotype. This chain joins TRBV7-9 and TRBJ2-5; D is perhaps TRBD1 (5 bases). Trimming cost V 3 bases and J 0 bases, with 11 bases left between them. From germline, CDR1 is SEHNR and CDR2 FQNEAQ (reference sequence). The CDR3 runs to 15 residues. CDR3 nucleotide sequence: TGTGCCAGCAGCTTTCAGGGCCAGTACCAAGAGACCCAGTACTTC. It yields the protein CASSFQGQYQETQYF.

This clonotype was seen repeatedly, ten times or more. CDR3 amino acids: CASSETLTVSSYNEQFF. The CDR3 DNA is TGTGCCAGCAGTGAAACCCTCACGGTGAGCTCCTACAATGAGCAGTTCTTC. This sequence joins TRBV6-1 and TRBJ2-1, with D hard to call. The CDR3 extends over 17 amino acids. Germline V CDR1 and CDR2: MNHNS, SASEGT. Trimming took off 2 bases at V and 0 bases at J, with 14 bases between the two ends.

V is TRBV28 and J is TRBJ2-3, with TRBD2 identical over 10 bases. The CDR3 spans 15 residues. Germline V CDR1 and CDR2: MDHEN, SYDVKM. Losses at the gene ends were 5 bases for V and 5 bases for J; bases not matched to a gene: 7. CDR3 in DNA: TGTGCCAGCAGTCCCCACAGCGGGAGGGTAGATACGCAGTATTTT. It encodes CASSPHSGRVDTQYF. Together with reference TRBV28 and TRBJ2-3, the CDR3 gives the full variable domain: DVKVTQSSRYLVKRTGEKVFLECVQDMDHENMFWYRQDPGLGLRLIYFSYDVKMKEKGDIPEGYSVSREKKERFSLILESASTNQTSMYLCASSPHSGRVDTQYFGPGTRLTVL.